The 23 T cell receptor beta chains in this list originate from one sample, sequenced in a study of post-analysis software for immune sequencing data. Study-wide results and limits: TRBV5-6, TRBV5-1 and TRBV20-1 were among roughly 5 TRBV segments more frequent in patients than controls.

Unique-molecular-identifier-tagged TCR beta cDNA libraries were used. From the PCR reads, TCRdb called clonotypes with MiXCR, one entry per CDR3 protein. This sample has about 170,000 distinct CDR3 sequences, with approximately 31% found just once. Their antigens remain unidentified. Source material: blood. These receptors all come from a girl under 18 with multiple sclerosis.

This clonotype was recorded only once. This chain uses TRBV6-2 or TRBV6-3 with TRBJ2-1; D unclear. Trimming took 6 bases from V and 7 from J, leaving 16 bases between them. Germline-derived CDR1 and CDR2 are MNHEY and SVGEGT. The CDR3 is 14 residues long. CDR3 sequence reads: CASRWTLLLNEQFF. The DNA for the CDR3 is TGTGCCAGCAGGTGGACGCTCCTTTTAAATGAGCAGTTCTTC.

This clonotype was seen only a few times. The chain employs TRBV12-3 or TRBV12-4 and TRBJ2-7; 9 bases agree with TRBD1. The trim removed 5 bases at V and 3 bases at J, leaving 5 bases unmatched. The CDR3 contains 14 residues. The CDR3 sequence: CASSTDRGFYEQYF. CDR3 sequence (DNA): TGTGCCAGCAGTACGGACAGGGGTTTCTACGAGCAGTACTTC.

Of note for this clonotype: A much larger clone lies a single base off, so this may be a read error. The genes are TRBV2 and TRBJ2-7; D perhaps matches TRBD2 (6 bases). Germline CDR1 reads SNHLY; CDR2 reads FYNNEI. The CDR3 runs to 13 residues. The CDR3 nucleotides read TGTGCCTGCAGTACCCTAAGCGGGTGGGAGCAGTACTTC. This sequence encodes CACSTLSGWEQYF.

A note on this clonotype: This may be a read error, as it is one base from a much larger clone. The chain joins TRBV5-1 to TRBJ2-1; 11 positions match TRBD2. From germline, CDR1 is SGHRS and CDR2 YFSETQ. The CDR3 totals 17 residues. The CDR3 bases are TGCGCCAGCAGCTTGGGCATCCTAGCGGGAGGTATGGTTGAGCGGTTCTTC. Protein product: CASSLGILAGGMVERFF.

The rearrangement joins TRBV5-1 to TRBJ2-1, with 10 bases fitting TRBD2. Per the germline V gene, CDR1 is SGHRS and CDR2 is YFSETQ. This CDR3 is built from 15 residues. With 5 bases clipped from V and 4 bases from J, the junction kept 6 bases outside the gene matches. The CDR3 protein is CASRPGTSAYNEQFF. The CDR3 DNA reads TGCGCCAGCAGACCTGGGACTAGCGCTTACAATGAGCAGTTCTTC.

In its sample, this clonotype was seen once. The gene calls are TRBV7-3 and TRBJ2-5; 7 nucleotides agree with TRBD2. The germline V gene encodes CDR1 SGHTA and CDR2 FQGTGA. The CDR3 runs to 14 residues. V lost 4 bases and J lost 3; bases outside the gene matches: 5. Written as DNA, the CDR3 is TGTGCCAGCAGCTCCGTTGGGGGGGAAGAGACCCAGTACTTC. It encodes CASSSVGGEETQYF.

The chain is built from TRBV7-9 and TRBJ1-1; D possibly corresponds to TRBD1 (5 bases). CDR1 and CDR2 (germline): SEHNR, FQNEAQ (reference sequence). V shed 10 bases and J shed 3 bases, with 18 bases lying between them. The CDR3 spans 14 residues. The DNA for the CDR3 is TGTGCCATAGCCCTGGGCAGGGTGGACACTGAAGCTTTCTTT. This encodes CAIALGRVDTEAFF.

This clonotype was detected ten times or more. The chain combines TRBV20-1 with TRBJ2-5; 7 nucleotides line up with TRBD1. The CDR3 has 14 amino acids. Germline V gives CDR1 DFQATT, CDR2 SNEGSKA (reference sequence). Trimming cost V 3 bases and J 3 bases; bases outside gene matches: 7. CDR3 DNA: TGCAGTGCTAGTCAGGGGGACCCTAAAGAGACCCAGTACTTC. Its translation: CSASQGDPKETQYF.

The rearrangement links TRBV20-1 to TRBJ1-5; TRBD1 agrees at 12 bases. The CDR3 has 15 amino acids. The junction had 3 bases not matched to a gene; V was cut back by 5 bases and J by 1 base. CDR1 DFQATT and CDR2 SNEGSKA come from the germline V gene (reference sequence). CDR3 coding DNA: TGCAGTGCTGGGACAGGGGGCGCGAGCAATCAGCCCCAGCATTTT. It yields the protein CSAGTGGASNQPQHF.

This clonotype was counted at least ten times. The chain recombines TRBV7-2 with TRBJ2-1; 8 bases line up with TRBD2. Germline CDR1 is SGHTA and CDR2 is FQGNSA. The CDR3 length is 15 residues. V lost 0 bases and J lost 7; bases outside the gene matches: 5. DNA for the CDR3: TGTGCCAGCAGCTTAGCGAGCGGGGGAGCAAATGAGCAGTTCTTC. Translation gives CASSLASGGANEQFF.

The table lists this clonotype with many counts. This chain joins TRBV5-8 and TRBJ2-3; D not certain. V lost 5 bases, J lost 3 bases, and 10 bases lay in between. Germline V gives CDR1 SGHTS, CDR2 YDEGEE. The CDR3 spans 13 residues. The CDR3 loop is CASSLHKTDTQYF. In DNA form, the CDR3 reads TGTGCCAGCAGTTTACACAAGACAGATACGCAGTATTTT.

This clonotype appeared many times. V and J are TRBV15 and TRBJ2-5; TRBD2 might be the D (5 bases). V dropped 7 bases and J dropped 4 bases, with 16 bases sitting between them. The CDR3 is made up of 14 amino acids. Germline lookup yields CDR1 LNHNV and CDR2 YYDKDF (reference sequence). CDR3 in DNA: TGTGCCACCAAGGTGGACGAGGGTAGAGAGACCCAGTACTTC. Translating gives CATKVDEGRETQYF.

This clonotype has at least ten counts. The chain links TRBV5-1 to TRBJ2-1; D might be TRBD1 or TRBD2, each matching 5 bases. From germline, CDR1 is SGHRS and CDR2 YFSETQ. CDR3 length: 16 residues. Trimming stripped 4 bases from V and 0 bases from J, with 14 bases between. CDR3 region: CASSARGPSSYNEQFF. The DNA for the CDR3 is TGCGCCAGCAGCGCGAGGGGACCCAGCTCCTACAATGAGCAGTTCTTC.

This clonotype was recorded only once. This may stem from a read error, because a much larger clone lies one nucleotide away. The rearrangement joins TRBV15 to TRBJ2-3; D might be TRBD1 (6 bases). Germline assignment: CDR1 LNHNV and CDR2 YYDKDF (reference sequence). This CDR3 spans 16 amino acids. V lost 5 bases to trimming and J lost 5 bases, with 20 bases between them. CDR3 loop: CATSAPGETHKDTQYF. Written as DNA, the CDR3 is TGTGCCACCAGCGCCCCAGGGGAGACACACAAAGATACGCAGTATTTT.

This clonotype was recorded at least ten times. The chain employs TRBV10-1 and TRBJ2-3; no clear D. Deletions cut 5 bases from V and 2 bases from J, with 5 bases between. CDR1 WNHNN and CDR2 SYGVQD come from the germline V gene (reference sequence). The CDR3 has 12 amino acids. CDR3 sequence reads: CASSHDTDTQYF. CDR3 sequence (DNA): TGCGCCAGCAGTCACGACACAGATACGCAGTATTTT.

The CDR3 coding sequence is TGTGCCAGCAGGCTGACAGGGGGCTCGAACACTGAAGCTTTCTTT. As protein: CASRLTGGSNTEAFF. The chain uses TRBV6-5 and TRBJ1-1; 10 nucleotides line up with TRBD1. V lost 6 bases and J lost 1; bases outside the gene matches: 5. Germline CDR1 and CDR2: MNHEY and SVGAGI. The length of the CDR3 is 15 residues.

This chain connects TRBV5-1 to TRBJ2-1; possible D gene TRBD1, 5 bases. The germline V gene has CDR1 SGHRS and CDR2 YFSETQ. The CDR3 spans 14 residues. Trimming removed 4 bases at V and 10 bases at J, with 18 bases between. The CDR3 loop reads CASSRGATVGEQFF. The DNA for the CDR3 is TGCGCCAGCAGCCGTGGGGCGACAGTGGGGGAGCAGTTCTTC.

A few counts support this clonotype. Written as DNA, the CDR3 is TGCAGCGTTGAAGGGCTAGCGGGAGCCTCCGGGGAGCTGTTTTTT. Protein: CSVEGLAGASGELFF. J is TRBJ2-2 and V is TRBV29-1; 10 bases are a match to TRBD2. The CDR3 consists of 15 residues. Germline loops: CDR1 SQVTM, CDR2 ANQGSEA. V was pared by 1 base and J by 6 bases, with 5 bases of the junction left unmatched.

On this clonotype itself: A much larger clone is a single base away; this may be a read error. This chain joins TRBV6-5 and TRBJ1-2, with 10 bases aligning to TRBD1. This CDR3 spans 16 amino acids. Per the germline V gene, CDR1 is MNHEY and CDR2 is SVGAGI. Trimming removed 6 bases from V and 4 bases from J; junction bases left unmatched: 11. The CDR3 loop reads CASSSRTGGPRYGYTF. CDR3 bases: TGTGCCAGCAGCTCCCGGACAGGGGGACCTCGCTATGGCTACACCTTC.

This clonotype was recorded many times. The chain recombines TRBV6-6 with TRBJ2-3; possibly TRBD1 for D (5 bases). Trimming removed 5 bases from V and 4 bases from J, with 19 bases in between. CDR1 and CDR2 (germline): MNHNY, SVGAGI (reference sequence). The CDR3 runs 16 residues. The CDR3 region is CASSPTRVGWADTQYF. DNA for the CDR3: TGTGCCAGCAGTCCCACCAGGGTCGGATGGGCAGATACGCAGTATTTT.

The V and J genes are TRBV5-4 and TRBJ2-1, with 9 positions matching TRBD2. The V segment lost 5 bases and the J segment 5 bases; nucleotides outside the gene matches: 8. The germline gives CDR1 SGHNT, CDR2 YYREEE (reference sequence). The CDR3 spans 15 residues. As DNA, the CDR3 is TGTGCCAGCAGTGTGGGTAGCGGGAGCGACAATGAGCAGTTCTTC. Translating gives CASSVGSGSDNEQFF.

The J gene is TRBJ1-6, the V gene TRBV3-1; D gene unclear. Germline V gives CDR1 LGHDT, CDR2 YNNKEL (reference sequence). Between the trimmed V and J ends, which lost 1 base and 0 bases, there was a span of 10 bases. CDR3 size: 17 residues. The CDR3 DNA reads TGTGCCAGCAGCCAAGTAGGCGGGAGCTCCTATAATTCACCCCTCCACTTT. Translated, it gives CASSQVGGSSYNSPLHF. The full variable domain, in which reference TRBV3-1 and TRBJ1-6 provide the parts outside the CDR3, is DTAVSQTPKYLVTQMGNDKSIKCEQNLGHDTMYWYKQDSKKFLKIMFSYNNKELIINETVPNRFSPKSPDKAHLNLHINSLELGDSAVYFCASSQVGGSSYNSPLHFGNGTRLTVT.

The V call is TRBV12-3 or TRBV12-4, the J call TRBJ1-5; 8 bases fit TRBD1. This CDR3 has 14 residues. Trimming cost V 5 bases and J 2 bases; bases outside gene matches: 2. This CDR3 is CASSVTGGNQPQHF. The CDR3 DNA follows: TGTGCCAGCAGTGTGACAGGGGGCAATCAGCCCCAGCATTTT.